This passage covers 7 T cell receptor beta chains from one sample sequenced in a study of memory CD4+ T cells and cytomegalovirus serostatus. Generated by immunoSEQ multiplex PCR, the TCRdb table keeps only in-frame clones and is missing some. Of 50,000 to 65,000 clones in the sample, about three quarters were seen once. The sort gate was single viable CD3+CD4+CD8-CD45RO+ cells for memory CD4+ T cells. Sequencing used memory CD4+ T cells from blood. The receptors were sampled from an adult in good health and CMV-seropositive.

The chain employs TRBV5-1 and TRBJ2-1; 7 positions agree with TRBD1. The V gene end was trimmed by 0 bases and the J gene end by 11 bases; junction bases not matched to a gene: 14. CDR3 length equals 16 residues. CDR1 SGHRS and CDR2 YFSETQ come from the germline V gene. The CDR3 nucleotides are TGCGCCAGCAGCTTGGGCGACAGGGTCTTAGGGGATAAGCAGTTCTTC. Translating gives CASSLGDRVLGDKQFF.

The chain carries TRBV13 and TRBJ1-3, with no clear D. Deletions cut 5 bases from V and 2 bases from J, with 13 bases between. CDR3 size: 15 residues. Germline loops: CDR1 PRHDT, CDR2 FYEKMQ (reference sequence). The CDR3 DNA reads as TGTGCCAGCAGCCCTCAGGTCGTGGCTGGAAACACCATATATTTT. Translating gives CASSPQVVAGNTIYF.

The CDR3 sequence is CASSSTSTGELFF. As DNA, the CDR3 is TGTGCCAGCAGCTCCACTTCCACCGGGGAGCTGTTTTTT. This chain joins TRBV7-6 and TRBJ2-2; D call uncertain. The length of the CDR3 is 13 residues. Germline loops: CDR1 SGHVS, CDR2 FNYEAQ. V shed 4 bases and J shed 4 bases, with 7 bases lying between them.

The gene calls are TRBV5-1 and TRBJ2-1; possibly TRBD1 or TRBD2 for D (5 bases each). The CDR3 has 14 amino acids. Trimming cost V 4 bases and J 7 bases, with 15 bases left between them. Germline loops: CDR1 SGHRS, CDR2 YFSETQ. The CDR3 DNA is TGCGCCAGCAGCCCTGACAGCGGAAATAATGAGCAGTTCTTC. Translation gives CASSPDSGNNEQFF.

The rearrangement uses TRBV7-2 and TRBJ2-5; a possible D gene is TRBD2 (6 bases). Looked up from germline, CDR1 is SGHTA and CDR2 is FQGNSA. V lost 1 base, J lost 5 bases, and 11 bases lay in between. CDR3 size: 14 residues. The chain's CDR3 is CASSLEPRGETQYF. The CDR3 DNA follows: TGTGCCAGCAGCTTAGAACCGCGGGGTGAGACCCAGTACTTC.

This clone was picked up one time. The chain links TRBV7-2 to TRBJ2-1; possible D gene TRBD2, 7 bases. This CDR3 spans 17 amino acids. V lost 1 base to trimming and J lost 0 bases, with 13 bases between them. The V gene's germline CDR1 is SGHTA and CDR2 FQGNSA. The CDR3 spells CASSLVAGASSYNEQFF. The CDR3 nucleotides are TGTGCCAGCAGCTTAGTGGCGGGGGCCTCCTCCTACAATGAGCAGTTCTTC.

The V and J genes are TRBV11-3 and TRBJ2-3, with TRBD2 as a possible D gene (6 bases). The germline V gene encodes CDR1 SGHNT and CDR2 YENEEA. The CDR3 is 15 amino acids. Between the trimmed V and J ends, which lost 0 bases and 1 base, there was a span of 8 bases. The CDR3 DNA reads as TGTGCCAGCAGCTTAGAAGGCGGGGGCACAGATACGCAGTATTTT. Its protein product is CASSLEGGGTDTQYF. Complete variable domain (other parts from reference TRBV11-3 and TRBJ2-3): EAGVVQSPRYKIIEKKQPVAFWCNPISGHNTLYWYLQNLGQGPELLIRYENEEAVDDSQLPKDRFSAERLKGVDSTLKIQPAELGDSAVYLCASSLEGGGTDTQYFGPGTRLTVL.